The rows below give T cell receptor beta chains drawn from one sample of a study of blood T cell repertoires in COVID-19. Assay used: immunoSEQ multiplex PCR; TCRdb lists only in-frame clones, some missing. The sample includes 45,000 to 60,000 clones, around four fifths of them seen just once. The sequencing input was peripheral blood. The receptors were gathered from a woman aged 55 to 70 with acute or convalescent COVID-19. The CDR3 runs from the conserved cysteine through the conserved F or W. D genes are given only for firm matches. Part of the rows lack a size; the others show once, few, many or a class for expanded clones.

NA	TRBJ1-6	NA	TRBV30	TGTGCCTGGAGTGTTGGACAGTTTAATTCACCCCTCCACTTT	CAWSVGQFNSPLHF
NA	TRBJ1-2	NA	TRBV18	TGTGCCAGCTCACCAGAACAGGGTGTCTATGGCTACACCTTC	CASSPEQGVYGYTF
NA	TRBJ2-7	TRBD2	TRBV4-1	TGCGCCAGCAGCCAAGAAATCAGTCGAGGGGAGGGGCAGTACTTC	CASSQEISRGEGQYF
NA	TRBJ1-1	NA	TRBV9	TGTGCCAGCAGCAATTGGGCGGGCACTGAAGCTTTCTTT	CASSNWAGTEAFF
NA	TRBJ2-1	TRBD2	TRBV28	TGTGCCAGCAGTTTCCTTAGCGGGCGTAATGAGCAGTTCTTC	CASSFLSGRNEQFF
NA	TRBJ2-7	TRBD1	TRBV15	TGTGCCACCAGCAGAGAGACAGGGCGATACGAGCAGTACTTC	CATSRETGRYEQYF
NA	TRBJ2-7	NA	TRBV28	TGTGCCAGCAGTTTGGCAGGGTCCTACGAGCAGTACTTC	CASSLAGSYEQYF
NA	TRBJ1-2	NA	TRBV14	TGTGCCAGCAGCCACCTTACGGGGGGCTACACCTTC	CASSHLTGGYTF
NA	TRBJ2-3	TRBD2	TRBV5-5	TGTGCCAGCAGCTCAGGACTAGCGGGAGGACGCACAGATACGCAGTATTTT	CASSSGLAGGRTDTQYF
NA	TRBJ2-3	NA	TRBV5-1	TGCGCCAGCAGCTTGGAGTCGGGGATTGCCACAGATACGCAGTATTTT	CASSLESGIATDTQYF
NA	TRBJ1-5	TRBD1	TRBV7-9	TGTGCCAGCAGCTTGGTGGTTAGTCGGGACAGGGACAATCAGCCCCAGCATTTT	CASSLVVSRDRDNQPQHF
NA	TRBJ1-4	NA	TRBV19	TGTGCCAGTAGTAAACAAATATCAGGAATCATGGCAGAAAAACTGTTTTTT	CASSKQISGIMAEKLFF
NA	TRBJ1-1	TRBD1	TRBV9	TGTGCCAGCAGCGGAAATAGGGGGCCCAACGCTGAAGCTTTCTTT	CASSGNRGPNAEAFF
few	TRBJ1-3	NA	TRBV7-9	TGTGCCAGCAGCCTGGACAGTGCGGTAGGAAACACCATATATTTT	CASSLDSAVGNTIYF
NA	TRBJ1-3	NA	TRBV11-2	TGTGCCAGCAAAATGAGCTATGCTGGAAACACCATATATTTT	CASKMSYAGNTIYF
few	TRBJ1-6	TRBD1	TRBV30	TGTGCCTGGAGCCAACCCGGGACAGGGCGGCCACCCCTCCACTTT	CAWSQPGTGRPPLHF
NA	TRBJ2-7	NA	TRBV3-1/TRBV3-2	TGTGCCAGCAGCCTTGACGGGAGTCGCTCCTACGAGCAGTACTTC	CASSLDGSRSYEQYF
NA	TRBJ1-6	NA	TRBV6-6	TGTGCCAGCAGTTACTTCCAAGGGGCTAATTCACCCCTCCACTTT	CASSYFQGANSPLHF
NA	TRBJ2-3	NA	TRBV5-1	TGCGCCAGCACCCCTGGCGGCACTAGCACAGATACGCAGTATTTT	CASTPGGTSTDTQYF
NA	TRBJ1-1	NA	TRBV18	TGTGCCAGCTCACCGAACGGACTGGCCACTGAAGCTTTCTTT	CASSPNGLATEAFF
NA	TRBJ1-2	TRBD1	TRBV7-2	TGTGCCAGCAGTAAACCGGGACAGGGGTTTGGCTACACCTTC	CASSKPGQGFGYTF
NA	TRBJ2-7	NA	TRBV29-1	TGCAGCGGCCAACAGGCCTCGGGCTACGAGCAGTACTTC	CSGQQASGYEQYF
NA	TRBJ2-7	NA	TRBV5-5	TGTGCCAGCAGCTTGGAAGCGACTGCCTCCTACGAGCAGTACTTC	CASSLEATASYEQYF
NA	TRBJ1-6	TRBD1	TRBV10-3	TGTGCCATCAGCGACAGGGGGCAGAATTCACCCCTCCACTTT	CAISDRGQNSPLHF
NA	TRBJ1-2	TRBD1	TRBV24-1	TGTGCCACCAGTGCCCCATATGGGGACAGAGGGTATGGCTACACCTTC	CATSAPYGDRGYGYTF
NA	TRBJ1-6	TRBD1	TRBV30	TGTGCCCTCCAGACGGGACAGGGCAATTCACCCCTCCACTTT	CALQTGQGNSPLHF
NA	TRBJ2-7	TRBD2	TRBV4-2	TGTGCCAGCAGCCCTTTACTAGCGAGAACGTCCTACGAGCAGTACTTC	CASSPLLARTSYEQYF
NA	TRBJ1-6	TRBD1	TRBV2	TGTGCCAGCAGCCTCAGGGGGAAGGGTGCTTATAATTCACCCCTCCACTTT	CASSLRGKGAYNSPLHF
NA	TRBJ2-6	NA	TRBV7-6	TGTGCCAGCAGCTTAACGAGTGGGGCCAACGTCCTGACTTTC	CASSLTSGANVLTF
NA	TRBJ1-5	TRBD1	TRBV6-5	TGTGCCAGCAGTTATTCCGGGACAGGGGGAGGTTGGCCCCAGCATTTT	CASSYSGTGGGWPQHF
once	TRBJ1-1	TRBD1	TRBV6-1	TGTGCCAGCAGTGATTTTGGACAGGGGGCACGGGGGTACACTGAAGCTTTCTTT	CASSDFGQGARGYTEAFF
NA	TRBJ1-2	NA	TRBV27	TGTGCCAGCAGCAAAACCGGGTCCCAATATGGCTACACCTTC	CASSKTGSQYGYTF
few	TRBJ2-4	TRBD2	TRBV11-2	TGTGCCAGCAGCCCCGGTCCGCGGGAGGGGGGGACCAAAAACATTCAGTACTTC	CASSPGPREGGTKNIQYF
NA	TRBJ1-2	TRBD1	TRBV28	TGTGCCAGCAGTTCCCCGACAGGGGGAGACTATGGCTACACCTTC	CASSSPTGGDYGYTF
few	TRBJ1-5	NA	TRBV27	TGTGCCAGCAGTTTGAGGGAGAGCAATCAGCCCCAGCATTTT	CASSLRESNQPQHF
NA	TRBJ2-5	NA	TRBV5-1	TGCGCCAGCAGCTCCACGGACAGCCAAGAGACCCAGTACTTC	CASSSTDSQETQYF
NA	TRBJ1-5	NA	TRBV2	TGTGCCAGCAGTGGGACAGAGAGCAATCAGCCCCAGCATTTT	CASSGTESNQPQHF
NA	TRBJ2-1	NA	TRBV9	TGTGCCAGCAGCTTCAGGGAAAATGAGCAGTTCTTC	CASSFRENEQFF
NA	TRBJ1-5	NA	TRBV28	TGTGCCAGCAGTTTATATAGCGGGGGTCAGCCCCAGCATTTT	CASSLYSGGQPQHF
NA	TRBJ2-4	NA	TRBV28	TGTGCCAGCAGTGAAACCGGGACACTCAAAAACATTCAGTACTTC	CASSETGTLKNIQYF
NA	TRBJ1-1	NA	TRBV29-1	TGCAGCGTGCTTGACTACCCTGAAGCTTTCTTT	CSVLDYPEAFF
NA	TRBJ1-3	TRBD1	TRBV9	TGTGCCAGCAGCCCTCGGGACAGATACTCTGGAAACACCATATATTTT	CASSPRDRYSGNTIYF
once	TRBJ1-2	TRBD1	TRBV27	TGTGCCAGCAGCTTGACAGGGGGCACCCATGGCTACACCTTC	CASSLTGGTHGYTF
NA	TRBJ1-3	TRBD1	TRBV19	TGTGCCAGTAGTGCCGGACAGGCCCTCTCTGGAAACACCATATATTTT	CASSAGQALSGNTIYF
NA	TRBJ2-3	NA	TRBV30	TGTGCCTGGAGGCAGGGATCTTCTAGCACAGATACGCAGTATTTT	CAWRQGSSSTDTQYF
few	TRBJ2-5	NA	TRBV19	TGTGCCAGTAGTATAAAACCGAGAGAAGAGACCCAGTACTTC	CASSIKPREETQYF
NA	TRBJ2-1	TRBD2	TRBV5-1	TGCGCCAGCAGCTTGGGGGCGGGAGGGCCGAATGAGCAGTTCTTC	CASSLGAGGPNEQFF
NA	TRBJ2-5	TRBD1	TRBV5-1	TGCGCCAGCAGCTTGGCCGGGACAGAAGAGACCCAGTACTTC	CASSLAGTEETQYF
NA	TRBJ1-5	TRBD1	TRBV6-1	TGTGCCAGCAGTGAAGCGATCGGGCAGGGGGTGGCCAATCAGCCCCAGCATTTT	CASSEAIGQGVANQPQHF
NA	TRBJ1-2	TRBD1	TRBV28	TGTGCCAGCAGTTTACGACAGGGGGCCCCCACCTTC	CASSLRQGAPTF
NA	TRBJ2-7	TRBD1	TRBV29-1	TGCAGCGTGGCTAAGGGACAGGAAGGGTACGAGCAGTACTTC	CSVAKGQEGYEQYF
NA	TRBJ2-7	TRBD2	TRBV2	TGTGCCAGCAGTCTAGCGGGGGGCGCCTACGAGCAGTACTTC	CASSLAGGAYEQYF
NA	TRBJ2-7	TRBD2	TRBV6-5	TGTGCCAGCAGTTATTGGACTAGCGGGTACGAGCAGTACTTC	CASSYWTSGYEQYF
NA	TRBJ1-4	TRBD1	TRBV5-1	TGCGCCAGCAGCCCCGACGGGGACAGGGGGAATGAAAAACTGTTTTTT	CASSPDGDRGNEKLFF
NA	TRBJ1-5	NA	TRBV9	TGTGCCAGCAGCGTAGGGACTTGGGACAATCAGCCCCAGCATTTT	CASSVGTWDNQPQHF
NA	TRBJ1-3	TRBD1	TRBV12-5	TGTGCTAGTGGGACAGGGCCACAGACTGGAAACACCATATATTTT	CASGTGPQTGNTIYF
NA	TRBJ1-1	TRBD1	TRBV14	TGTGCCAGCAGCCTTTGGACAGGAACTGAAGCTTTCTTT	CASSLWTGTEAFF
NA	TRBJ1-1	NA	TRBV29-1	TGCAGCGTTGCTCAGATGATGAACACTGAAGCTTTCTTT	CSVAQMMNTEAFF
NA	TRBJ1-4	TRBD1	TRBV5-1	TGCGCCAGCAGCTTGGCCCTAGGGACAGGGGCTAATGAAAAACTGTTTTTT	CASSLALGTGANEKLFF
NA	TRBJ2-7	NA	TRBV2	TGTGCCAGCAGTGAATTGGGACACGGGACCTACGAGCAGTACTTC	CASSELGHGTYEQYF